This TCR beta chain was observed in a study of blood T cell repertoires in COVID-19 (dated by TCRdb to the early 2020s). For the wider study: Collaborator samples came from the United States, Italy and Spain and covered acute and convalescent phases of COVID-19. The material from the prospective study consisted of cDNA or gDNA derived from T cells, B-cell-depleted T cells, or PBMCs. Subjects who had been exposed to COVID-19, were actively infected with it, or had recovered from it provided the deeply sampled blood TCRbeta repertoires that made up the dataset. The repertoires were made available in a free public database intended to serve as a resource for research on the immune response to SARS-CoV-2. Samples came from the ongoing ImmuneRACE study (first 160 participants) plus 1,254 subjects from 6 global collaborators. Sample metadata almost always included a de-identified subject ID, COVID-19 status, age in years and sex. Where HLA class I and class II types were available, the types were taken from metadata supplied by the sample provider, not from assay-based typing. General study outcomes and caveats: The amount of clinical and demographic metadata varied by source and participant and was provided uncurated.

As to this clone: No cognate antigen has been identified for it. Base qualities are not at hand, and no much larger clone is one base apart.

The immunoSEQ Assay, a bias-controlled multiplex PCR, was used to amplify TCRbeta CDR3 regions from genomic DNA. For the original study's pipeline: Nucleated cell counts per sample were estimated from amplification of reference gene primers within the assay. To quantify the absolute abundance of each unique TCRbeta CDR3 rearrangement, sequence reads were collapsed and filtered. For each sample, productive Simpson clonality was calculated by taking the square root of Simpson's diversity index across productive rearrangements. TCRdb obtained this table from immuneACCESS and retained in-frame rearrangements with V and J assigned. These tables miss some clones; where compared with another copy, unresolved V genes account for less than half of the shortfall, and the remainder is unexplained. V, J and clone size derive from that table, while D and trimming were established from the DNA sequence. The sample profile shows roughly 280,000 clones; roughly 86% of them were found once. Approximately 8.2% of the sample goes to the ten largest clones.

The germline V gene yields KGHSH for CDR1 and LQKENI for CDR2. Spanning cysteine to phenylalanine, the CDR3 consists of 12 amino acids. Only the CDR3 portion is preserved as DNA: 36 bases, with reading frame beginning at the first base. The junction shows trimming of 7 bases on V and 5 bases on J, and the gene matches do not reach 2 bases of it. Whole blood was collected in K2EDTA tubes by collaborating institutions according to the institutions' own protocols. For TCRbeta analysis, collaborator samples were shipped as frozen whole blood, as isolated PBMCs, or as DNA extracted from either sample type.

Recombination linked TRBV18 to TRBJ1-1, with TRBD1 identical over 9 junction bases. Sequencing input: peripheral blood. The sequence derives from a man aged 40-49 years with active or convalescent COVID-19. The CDR3 protein: CASLGTGTEAFF. The base sequence is TGTGCCAGCTTGGGGACAGGGACTGAAGCTTTCTTT.